These 30 T cell receptor beta chains originate from one sample sequenced in a study of shared clonotypes between healthy human individuals. Assay: immunoSEQ multiplex PCR; the TCRdb copy retains only in-frame clones and omits some. The sample has 2 million or so clones, 85% to 95% seen once. The sequenced material came from naive CD4+ T cells sorted from blood. This sample's subset: CD45RA+ positively selected. The receptors were sampled from a man aged 18 to 35 in good health.

The V call is TRBV12-5, the J call TRBJ2-5; TRBD2 agrees at 9 bases. CDR1 and CDR2 from the germline V gene are LGHNT and FRNRAP. The V segment lost 5 bases and the J segment 2 bases; nucleotides outside the gene matches: 12. The CDR3 has 17 amino acids. CDR3 sequence: CASGPRSSGSHQETQYF. As DNA, the CDR3 is TGTGCTAGTGGTCCGCGAAGTAGCGGGAGTCATCAAGAGACCCAGTACTTC. The full variable domain, its missing parts supplied by reference TRBV12-5 and TRBJ2-5, is DARVTQTPRHKVTEMGQEVTMRCQPILGHNTVFWYRQTMMQGLELLAYFRNRAPLDDSGMPKDRFSAEMPDATLATLKIQPSEPRDSAVYFCASGPRSSGSHQETQYFGPGTRLLVL.

This chain links TRBV11-2 with TRBJ1-1; TRBD1 is a possible D gene (5 bases). Between the trimmed V and J ends, which lost 7 bases and 5 bases, there was a span of 14 bases. The germline gives CDR1 SGHAT, CDR2 FQNNGV. There are 13 residues in the CDR3. This CDR3 is CASTRPGGTEAFF. DNA of the CDR3: TGTGCCAGCACCCGGCCCGGGGGAACTGAAGCTTTCTTT.

This chain uses TRBV6-5 with TRBJ2-7; TRBD1 matches 11 bases. From germline, CDR1 is MNHEY and CDR2 SVGAGI. This CDR3 comprises 15 residues. Trimming at V came to 2 bases and at J to 6 bases, leaving 6 bases not matched to a gene. For the CDR3, the DNA is TGTGCCAGCAGTTACCCCCGGGGACAGGGGGTCGAGCAGTACTTC. This encodes CASSYPRGQGVEQYF.

The chain recombines TRBV5-4 with TRBJ2-3; D remains ambiguous. The germline V gene encodes CDR1 SGHNT and CDR2 YYREEE (reference sequence). The CDR3 extends over 14 amino acids. Trimming removed 3 bases at V and 2 bases at J, with 10 bases between. The CDR3 protein is CASSSGQLTDTQYF. The DNA for the CDR3 is TGTGCCAGCAGCTCTGGTCAGCTCACAGATACGCAGTATTTT.

On this clone: This sample includes further DNA sequences coding for the same CDR3. V gene TRBV7-2 combines with J gene TRBJ2-5; 13 bases align to TRBD2. The length of the CDR3 is 14 residues. The trim removed 4 bases at V and 5 bases at J, leaving 1 base unmatched. Per germline, CDR1 SGHTA and CDR2 FQGNSA. CDR3 amino acids: CASSSGLAGETQYF. DNA for the CDR3: TGTGCCAGCAGCTCGGGACTAGCGGGGGAGACCCAGTACTTC.

The chain has TRBV7-2 and TRBJ1-6; TRBD1 is a possible D gene (6 bases). The CDR3 runs to 15 residues. In germline, CDR1 is SGHTA, CDR2 FQGNSA. Trimming pared 3 bases from V and 10 bases from J, leaving 16 bases between. In DNA form, the CDR3 reads TGTGCCAGCAGCTTCGGGACATCACTGGGGTCACCCCTCCACTTT. Residues: CASSFGTSLGSPLHF.

The genes are TRBV10-3 and TRBJ1-6; 8 bases agree with TRBD1. This CDR3 contains 13 residues. V was pared by 6 bases and J by 5 bases, with 0 bases of the junction left unmatched. CDR1 ENHRY and CDR2 SYGVKD come from the germline V gene. The CDR3, as DNA: TGTGCCATCAGGACAGGGGATAATTCACCCCTCCACTTT. It yields the protein CAIRTGDNSPLHF.

The CDR3 DNA reads TGTGCCAGCAGCTTCAGGGTATCGATCGCCAAAAACATTCAGTACTTC. Amino acids: CASSFRVSIAKNIQYF. The chain joins TRBV5-6 to TRBJ2-4; a weak D match, TRBD1 (5 bases). Trimming took off 2 bases at V and 1 base at J, with 13 bases between the two ends. The CDR3 has 16 amino acids. Germline assignment: CDR1 SGHDT and CDR2 YYEEEE.

The chain combines TRBV7-9 with TRBJ1-1, with no clear D. The CDR3 totals 15 residues. Germline V gene sequence: CDR1 SEHNR, CDR2 FQNEAQ (reference sequence). Trimming removed 2 bases from V and 4 bases from J, with 14 bases in between. DNA of the CDR3: TGTGCCAGCAGCTTAAGGGAGGCATACGGCACTGAAGCTTTCTTT. This gives the protein CASSLREAYGTEAFF.

CDR3 residues: CASSQARGHSYEQYF. In nucleotides, the CDR3 is TGTGCCAGCAGCCAAGCCAGGGGGCATTCCTACGAGCAGTACTTC. V is TRBV4-2 and J is TRBJ2-7, with 8 positions matching TRBD1. The CDR3 extends over 15 amino acids. The germline V gene has CDR1 LGHNA and CDR2 YNFKEQ. V lost 1 base and J lost 1; bases outside the gene matches: 3.

The chain carries TRBV28 and TRBJ1-4; 9 positions agree with TRBD1. Germline assignment: CDR1 MDHEN and CDR2 SYDVKM. V gave up 5 bases and J gave up 2 bases; unmatched junction bases: 6. The CDR3 totals 16 residues. In DNA form, the CDR3 reads TGTGCCAGCAGTCCCCACAGGGGGCCGACTAATGAAAAACTGTTTTTT. Encoded protein: CASSPHRGPTNEKLFF.

V gene TRBV5-1 combines with J gene TRBJ1-1, with 8 positions matching TRBD1. The germline V gene has CDR1 SGHRS and CDR2 YFSETQ. Losses at the gene ends were 4 bases for V and 3 bases for J; bases not matched to a gene: 8. The CDR3 spans 15 residues. Here the CDR3 reads CASSPGQGQDTEAFF. The CDR3 DNA reads TGCGCCAGCAGCCCTGGACAGGGACAGGACACTGAAGCTTTCTTT.

This chain links TRBV5-8 with TRBJ2-5; possibly TRBD1 for D (5 bases). The V gene's germline CDR1 is SGHTS and CDR2 YDEGEE. The CDR3 consists of 15 residues. V dropped 1 base and J dropped 5 bases, with 15 bases sitting between them. CDR3 in DNA: TGTGCCAGCAGCTTGATGCAGGGCCCATGGGAGACCCAGTACTTC. Its translation is CASSLMQGPWETQYF.

V gene TRBV11-3 combines with J gene TRBJ2-1; TRBD1 agrees at 9 bases. The germline V gene encodes CDR1 SGHNT and CDR2 YENEEA. V was clipped by 5 bases and J by 7 bases; unmatched bases: 6. The CDR3 is 14 residues long. The CDR3 region is CASSLQGADNEQFF. The CDR3 DNA reads TGTGCCAGCAGCCTACAGGGGGCAGATAATGAGCAGTTCTTC. Based on the CDR3 plus reference TRBV11-3 and TRBJ2-1, the full variable domain is EAGVVQSPRYKIIEKKQPVAFWCNPISGHNTLYWYLQNLGQGPELLIRYENEEAVDDSQLPKDRFSAERLKGVDSTLKIQPAELGDSAVYLCASSLQGADNEQFFGPGTRLTVL.

This sequence joins TRBV18 and TRBJ1-5; D is perhaps TRBD1 (6 bases). In germline, CDR1 is KGHSH, CDR2 LQKENI. This CDR3 region has 16 residues. V was clipped by 0 bases and J by 3 bases, with 12 bases between them. As DNA, the CDR3 is TGTGCCAGCTCACCACCTTCCGCAGGGGTCAATCAGCCCCAGCATTTT. It specifies CASSPPSAGVNQPQHF.

This clone was detected once. V is TRBV5-4 and J is TRBJ2-7, with TRBD1 matching over 8 bases. This CDR3 is 16 amino acids long. V gave up 0 bases and J gave up 4 bases; unmatched junction bases: 9. From germline, CDR1 is SGHNT and CDR2 YYREEE (reference sequence). In nucleotides, the CDR3 is TGTGCCAGCAGCTTGGGTCCCGGGACAGGCCCATACGAGCAGTACTTC. Translated, it gives CASSLGPGTGPYEQYF. Supplemented by reference TRBV5-4 and TRBJ2-7, the full variable domain reads ETGVTQSPTHLIKTRGQQVTLRCSSQSGHNTVSWYQQALGQGPQFIFQYYREEENGRGNFPPRFSGLQFPNYSSELNVNALELDDSALYLCASSLGPGTGPYEQYFGPGTRLTVT.

The chain is built from TRBV27 and TRBJ2-5, with D uncertain. Trimming cost V 0 bases and J 0 bases, with 11 bases left between them. Germline V CDR1 and CDR2: MNHEY, SMNVEV (reference sequence). CDR3 length equals 16 residues. The CDR3 region is CASSLSRLWYQETQYF. CDR3 coding DNA: TGTGCCAGCAGTTTATCGAGACTCTGGTACCAAGAGACCCAGTACTTC.

The chain carries TRBV2 and TRBJ1-2; D gene unclear. From germline, CDR1 is SNHLY and CDR2 FYNNEI. The CDR3 runs to 14 residues. Trimming took 9 bases from V and 4 from J, leaving 18 bases between them. Here the CDR3 DNA reads TGTGCCAGTCCGGACGGGGTAGGCCCCTATGGCTACACCTTC. It yields the protein CASPDGVGPYGYTF. Based on the CDR3 plus reference TRBV2 and TRBJ1-2, the full variable domain is EPEVTQTPSHQVTQMGQEVILRCVPISNHLYFYWYRQILGQKVEFLVSFYNNEISEKSEIFDDQFSVERPDGSNFTLKIRSTKLEDSAMYFCASPDGVGPYGYTFGSGTRLTVV.

The chain is built from TRBV7-9 and TRBJ2-7; 7 nucleotides align to TRBD2. With 3 bases clipped from V and 6 bases from J, the junction kept 8 bases outside the gene matches. Germline-derived CDR1 and CDR2 are SEHNR and FQNEAQ (reference sequence). This CDR3 is built from 14 residues. CDR3 nucleotide sequence: TGTGCCAGCAGCTTTCTTGGCGGGAGTGGCGAGCAGTACTTC. Its protein is CASSFLGGSGEQYF.

The chain employs TRBV6-1 and TRBJ1-6, with D hard to call. Germline V CDR1 and CDR2: MNHNS, SASEGT. The V end lost 5 bases, the J end lost 9 bases, and 14 bases lay between the germline ends. This CDR3 is built from 14 residues. CDR3 nucleotides: TGTGCCAGCAGTTCCAGAGAGCATGGTTCACCCCTCCACTTT. The encoded protein is CASSSREHGSPLHF.

This clone appeared many times. This chain joins TRBV18 and TRBJ1-1, with D possibly TRBD1 on 6 matching bases. With 0 bases removed from V and 5 bases from J, the gap between germline ends came to 19 bases. Germline V lookup: CDR1 KGHSH, CDR2 LQKENI. The CDR3 is 17 residues long. The CDR3 nucleotides are TGTGCCAGCTCACCACCGACAGGCAGGGGAAGGGGTACTGAAGCTTTCTTT. Translating it yields CASSPPTGRGRGTEAFF.

The chain recombines TRBV28 with TRBJ2-5, with 11 bases fitting TRBD1. Trimming removed 6 bases from V and 7 bases from J; junction bases left unmatched: 4. Germline V lookup: CDR1 MDHEN, CDR2 SYDVKM. This CDR3 comprises 13 residues. The CDR3 coding sequence is TGTGCCAGCAGCCCCGGACAGGGGGCGACCCAGTACTTC. Protein product: CASSPGQGATQYF.

CDR3 sequence: CASSLGGPATDTQYF. Written as DNA, the CDR3 is TGCGCCAGCAGCTTGGGGGGGCCGGCCACAGATACGCAGTATTTT. This chain joins TRBV5-1 and TRBJ2-3; D possibly corresponds to TRBD1 (6 bases). With 0 bases removed from V and 2 bases from J, the gap between germline ends came to 10 bases. Germline lookup yields CDR1 SGHRS and CDR2 YFSETQ. This CDR3 is 15 amino acids long. Together with reference TRBV5-1 and TRBJ2-3, the CDR3 gives the full variable domain: KAGVTQTPRYLIKTRGQQVTLSCSPISGHRSVSWYQQTPGQGLQFLFEYFSETQRNKGNFPGRFSGRQFSNSRSEMNVSTLELGDSALYLCASSLGGPATDTQYFGPGTRLTVL.

The J gene is TRBJ2-3, the V gene TRBV29-1; 9 bases are shared with TRBD1. There are 14 residues in the CDR3. V trimming: 7 bases; J trimming: 1 base; junction bases outside the gene matches: 6. In germline, CDR1 is SQVTM, CDR2 ANQGSEA. The CDR3 reads CSGQQGAGTDTQYF. DNA of the CDR3: TGCAGCGGCCAACAGGGGGCCGGCACAGATACGCAGTATTTT.

The chain's CDR3 is CASSLDRGFGETQYF. The DNA for the CDR3 is TGTGCCAGCAGCCTTGACAGGGGGTTTGGAGAGACCCAGTACTTC. V is TRBV5-6 and J is TRBJ2-5; 9 nucleotides agree with TRBD1. The CDR3 sequence is 15 residues long. Germline loops: CDR1 SGHDT, CDR2 YYEEEE. The V gene end was trimmed by 4 bases and the J gene end by 4 bases; junction bases not matched to a gene: 8.

Remarks on this clone: The identical CDR3 is also encoded by other nucleotide sequences in the sample. The J gene is TRBJ2-7, the V gene TRBV5-1; D remains unclear. V was clipped by 0 bases and J by 1 base, with 11 bases between them. Germline lookup yields CDR1 SGHRS and CDR2 YFSETQ. The CDR3 sequence is 15 residues long. CDR3 region: CASSLGGVGSYEQYF. The CDR3 nucleotides are TGCGCCAGCAGCTTGGGCGGAGTGGGGTCCTACGAGCAGTACTTC.

This chain joins TRBV6-5 and TRBJ2-2, with D unresolved. V was shortened by 0 bases and J by 4 bases, with 3 bases between the two germline ends. Germline CDR1 reads MNHEY; CDR2 reads SVGAGI. The CDR3 runs 13 residues. The CDR3 loop reads CASSYSVTGELFF. The CDR3 coding sequence is TGTGCCAGCAGTTACTCAGTCACCGGGGAGCTGTTTTTT.

The chain recombines TRBV6-6 with TRBJ2-4; D not resolved. The germline V gene encodes CDR1 MNHNY and CDR2 SVGAGI (reference sequence). The CDR3 covers 12 residues. Trimming took off 4 bases at V and 6 bases at J, with 7 bases between the two ends. The DNA for the CDR3 is TGTGCCAGCAGTTCCCAAGGAAACATTCAGTACTTC. This encodes CASSSQGNIQYF.

The chain uses TRBV5-6 and TRBJ2-5; 9 nucleotides align to TRBD2. Germline values: CDR1 SGHDT, CDR2 YYEEEE. J was trimmed by 4 bases and V by 4 bases; bases with no gene match: 8. CDR3 length: 15 residues. CDR3 residues: CASSPLAGKRETQYF. The CDR3 DNA sequence: TGTGCCAGCAGCCCCCTAGCGGGGAAGCGAGAGACCCAGTACTTC.

This clone was detected once. The chain is built from TRBV7-2 and TRBJ1-2; D unclear. This CDR3 is built from 13 residues. Germline V CDR1 and CDR2: SGHTA, FQGNSA. The germline V and J ends were trimmed by 4 bases and 4 bases, with 10 bases remaining between them. CDR3 in DNA: TGTGCCAGCAGCTCCGCGTCCCTCTATGGCTACACCTTC. This translates into CASSSASLYGYTF.